The 2 T cell receptor beta chains given below trace back to one sample, sequenced in a study of shared clonotypes between healthy human individuals. Sequencing was performed with immunoSEQ multiplex PCR; in TCRdb, only in-frame clones are kept and a portion is missing. The sample carries some 300,000 clones, roughly 80% recorded once. Sample: memory CD4+ T cells sorted from blood. Subset specified: CD45RA-negative fraction. The origin of the receptors is a man aged 25-45 years in good health.

The rearrangement joins TRBV14 to TRBJ2-1; 12 bases fit TRBD2. V was clipped by 0 bases and J by 8 bases; unmatched bases: 14. CDR1 and CDR2 from the germline V gene are SGHDN and FVKESK. This CDR3 is 19 amino acids long. For the CDR3, the DNA is TGTGCCAGCAGCCAAGAAGCTCAGGTGGAGACTAGCGGGAGAGATGAGCAGTTCTTC. The encoded protein is CASSQEAQVETSGRDEQFF.

Notes on this clone: One base away lies a much larger clone, so this may be a sequencing read error. V usage is TRBV4-2 and J usage is TRBJ2-5; D call uncertain. CDR3 size: 12 residues. The V gene's germline CDR1 is LGHNA and CDR2 YNFKEQ. V lost 5 bases and J lost 0, with 4 bases in between. CDR3 in DNA: TGTGCCAGCAGCTTGGACCAAGAGACCCAGTACTTC. Its protein product is CASSLDQETQYF.